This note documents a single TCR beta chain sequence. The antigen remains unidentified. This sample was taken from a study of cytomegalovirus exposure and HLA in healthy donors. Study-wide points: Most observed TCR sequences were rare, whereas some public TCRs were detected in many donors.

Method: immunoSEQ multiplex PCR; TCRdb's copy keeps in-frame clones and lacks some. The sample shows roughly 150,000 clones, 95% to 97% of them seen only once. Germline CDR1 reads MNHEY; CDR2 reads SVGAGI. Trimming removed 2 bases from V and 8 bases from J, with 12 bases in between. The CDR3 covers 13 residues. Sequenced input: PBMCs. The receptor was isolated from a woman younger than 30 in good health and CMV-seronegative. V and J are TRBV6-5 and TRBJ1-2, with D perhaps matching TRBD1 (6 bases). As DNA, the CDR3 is TGTGCCAGCAGTTACGTCCAGGGGCTAGGCTACACCTTC. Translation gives CASSYVQGLGYTF.